Following are 20 T cell receptor beta chains from one sample sequenced in a study of shared clonotypes between healthy human individuals. TCRdb keeps only in-frame clones here, not all; method: immunoSEQ multiplex PCR. The sample contains fewer than 2.5 million clones, approximately 93% of which appear only once. The specimen was naive CD4+ T cells from PBMCs. Noted subset: CD45RA+ positively selected. These receptors all come from a man between 18 and 35 years old in good health. Some clones in this sample may be carry-over from other donors' samples.

This chain links TRBV28 with TRBJ1-1, with D tentatively TRBD1 (6 bases). Germline loops: CDR1 MDHEN, CDR2 SYDVKM. Deletions cut 7 bases from V and 8 bases from J, with 20 bases between. The CDR3 has 14 amino acids. As DNA, the CDR3 is TGTGCCAGCACCGGGCCAGGGGCCCTTCCAGAAGCTTTCTTT. Translating it yields CASTGPGALPEAFF.

The rearrangement joins TRBV28 to TRBJ1-3, with D hard to call. The V and J ends lost 4 bases and 0 bases respectively, with 10 bases between them. CDR3 length: 15 amino acids. Germline values: CDR1 MDHEN, CDR2 SYDVKM. The CDR3 here is CASSSFQVSGNTIYF. CDR3 coding DNA: TGTGCCAGCAGTTCCTTTCAGGTCTCTGGAAACACCATATATTTT.

V and J are TRBV5-1 and TRBJ2-5; the match to TRBD1 covers 9 bases. CDR3 length: 15 amino acids. From germline, CDR1 is SGHRS and CDR2 YFSETQ. The trim removed 7 bases at V and 5 bases at J, leaving 12 bases unmatched. The CDR3 coding sequence is TGCGCCAGCGAGTTGACAGGGGGAGGGTTCGAGACCCAGTACTTC. Translation: CASELTGGGFETQYF.

The V call is TRBV2, the J call TRBJ2-4, with TRBD2 matching 9 bases. V shed 2 bases, J shed 1 base, and the junction held 9 bases outside the gene matches. The CDR3 extends over 18 amino acids. Germline V gene sequence: CDR1 SNHLY, CDR2 FYNNEI. The CDR3 protein is CASSERLAGPRAKNIQYF. CDR3 in DNA: TGTGCCAGCAGTGAAAGGCTAGCGGGACCGAGGGCCAAAAACATTCAGTACTTC.

About this clone: At one end the junction does not follow the germline gene, possibly because of a read error. This chain uses TRBV11-2 with TRBJ2-5; D remains ambiguous. There are 12 residues in the CDR3. From germline, CDR1 is SGHAT and CDR2 FQNNGV. CDR3 region: CASSLDQKKAHF. The CDR3, as DNA: TGTGCCAGCAGCTTAGATCAGAAGAAGGCCCACTTC.

This clone was seen just once. Within the sample, other DNA sequences also encode this same CDR3. V and J are TRBV6-6 and TRBJ2-1; no firm D call. Trimming removed 2 bases from V and 3 bases from J, with 5 bases in between. The CDR3 is 13 amino acids. CDR1 is MNHNY and CDR2 is SVGAGI in the germline V gene (reference sequence). The CDR3 is CASSYGLYNEQFF. CDR3 bases: TGTGCCAGCAGTTACGGGCTCTACAATGAGCAGTTCTTC.

As concerns this clone: This CDR3 is also generated by other DNA sequences in the sample. The V and J genes are TRBV29-1 and TRBJ1-1; D is perhaps TRBD1 (5 bases). V was cut by 6 bases and J by 5 bases, with 10 bases left in between. CDR3 length equals 11 residues. From germline, CDR1 is SQVTM and CDR2 ANQGSEA. CDR3 amino acids: CSVSRGTEAFF. CDR3 nucleotides: TGCAGCGTAAGCCGGGGGACTGAAGCTTTCTTT.

The chain links TRBV5-4 to TRBJ1-1; no clear D gene. With 4 bases removed from V and 7 bases from J, the gap between germline ends came to 14 bases. Germline V gene sequence: CDR1 SGHNT, CDR2 YYREEE (reference sequence). The CDR3 contains 13 residues. The DNA for the CDR3 is TGTGCCAGCAGCCCCGCCGCGGCAAGTGAAGCTTTCTTT. Translated, it gives CASSPAAASEAFF.

This chain's CDR3 is CASTMDPRTDTQYF. CDR3 bases: TGTGCCAGCACCATGGACCCTCGAACAGATACGCAGTATTTT. The V gene is TRBV28, the J gene TRBJ2-3; D is uncertain. Germline loops: CDR1 MDHEN, CDR2 SYDVKM. The CDR3 is 14 residues long. Trimming left V 7 bases short and J 3 bases short, with 14 bases between. The full variable domain, rest sourced from reference TRBV28 and TRBJ2-3, is DVKVTQSSRYLVKRTGEKVFLECVQDMDHENMFWYRQDPGLGLRLIYFSYDVKMKEKGDIPEGYSVSREKKERFSLILESASTNQTSMYLCASTMDPRTDTQYFGPGTRLTVL.

The chain links TRBV10-3 to TRBJ2-5; D possibly corresponds to TRBD2 (6 bases). The V gene's germline CDR1 is ENHRY and CDR2 SYGVKD. The CDR3 is 12 residues long. Trimming cost V 7 bases and J 4 bases, with 10 bases left between them. The CDR3: CAINTGGETQYF. The CDR3, as DNA: TGTGCCATCAATACCGGGGGAGAGACCCAGTACTTC.

The rearrangement uses TRBV5-1 and TRBJ1-1, with a weak D call TRBD1 (6 bases). V dropped 5 bases and J dropped 4 bases, with 21 bases sitting between them. Germline assignment: CDR1 SGHRS and CDR2 YFSETQ. This CDR3 is 16 amino acids long. CDR3 sequence (DNA): TGCGCCAGCAGACTGGAAGCTTCCACAGGGTTCACTGAAGCTTTCTTT. Protein product: CASRLEASTGFTEAFF. The full variable domain, in which reference TRBV5-1 and TRBJ1-1 provide the parts outside the CDR3, is KAGVTQTPRYLIKTRGQQVTLSCSPISGHRSVSWYQQTPGQGLQFLFEYFSETQRNKGNFPGRFSGRQFSNSRSEMNVSTLELGDSALYLCASRLEASTGFTEAFFGQGTRLTVV.

The chain's CDR3 is CASSVGGTTYTQYF. CDR3 nucleotides: TGTGCCAGCAGCGTAGGCGGGACGACGTATACGCAGTATTTT. The chain combines TRBV9 with TRBJ2-3, with a weak D call TRBD2 (6 bases). CDR3 length equals 14 residues. The germline gives CDR1 SGDLS, CDR2 YYNGEE. V was trimmed by 0 bases and J by 7 bases, leaving 12 bases between them.

The gene calls are TRBV28 and TRBJ2-7; 9 bases map to TRBD2. The CDR3 is 14 residues long. Germline trimming cut 7 bases from V and 3 bases from J; bases unmatched to any gene: 7. Germline V gene sequence: CDR1 MDHEN, CDR2 SYDVKM. The CDR3 region is CASTLSGRLYEQYF. The CDR3 nucleotides read TGTGCCAGCACCCTAAGCGGGAGGCTCTACGAGCAGTACTTC.

The rearrangement uses TRBV11-2 and TRBJ1-2, with 7 bases that match TRBD1. J gave up 2 bases and V 3 bases, and 12 bases lay outside the gene matches. This CDR3 comprises 17 residues. In germline, CDR1 is SGHAT, CDR2 FQNNGV. This CDR3 is CASSFTGARFLNYGYTF. CDR3 nucleotides: TGTGCCAGCAGCTTCACAGGGGCGCGATTCCTCAACTATGGCTACACCTTC. Drawing the rest from reference TRBV11-2 and TRBJ1-2, the complete variable domain is EAGVAQSPRYKIIEKRQSVAFWCNPISGHATLYWYQQILGQGPKLLIQFQNNGVVDDSQLPKDRFSAERLKGVDSTLKIQPAKLEDSAVYLCASSFTGARFLNYGYTFGSGTRLTVV.

This chain uses TRBV20-1 with TRBJ2-7; D is unclear. The germline V and J ends were trimmed by 5 bases and 6 bases, with 11 bases remaining between them. CDR3 length equals 11 residues. Germline V lookup: CDR1 DFQATT, CDR2 SNEGSKA (reference sequence). CDR3 region: CSAPQAAEQYF. The CDR3 bases are TGCAGTGCTCCCCAGGCGGCCGAGCAGTACTTC.

This rearrangement joins TRBV7-3 to TRBJ1-2; 8 nucleotides match TRBD1. The CDR3 spans 15 residues. V lost 5 bases and J lost 4; bases outside the gene matches: 9. CDR1 is SGHTA and CDR2 is FQGTGA in the germline V gene. CDR3 DNA: TGTGCCAGCAGCCCTTCCCCGGGACAGGTCTATGGCTACACCTTC. Protein: CASSPSPGQVYGYTF.

Notes on this clone: Other DNA sequences within the sample encode an identical CDR3. The chain has TRBV6-5 and TRBJ2-1, with a weak D call TRBD1 (6 bases). Looked up from germline, CDR1 is MNHEY and CDR2 is SVGAGI. This CDR3 has 11 amino acids. V was cut by 5 bases and J by 10 bases, with 9 bases left in between. The chain's CDR3 is CASSTGQEQFF. The CDR3 DNA follows: TGTGCCAGCAGTACCGGACAGGAGCAGTTCTTC.

This clone was recorded a few times. This chain joins TRBV9 and TRBJ1-3, with D maybe TRBD1 (6 bases). Trimming took off 6 bases at V and 3 bases at J, with 13 bases between the two ends. The CDR3 extends over 14 amino acids. Germline V gene lookup returns CDR1 SGDLS and CDR2 YYNGEE. The CDR3 reads CASTPGGHGNTIYF. The DNA of the CDR3 is TGTGCCAGCACTCCTGGGGGGCATGGAAACACCATATATTTT.

The chain joins TRBV19 to TRBJ2-1, with 15 bases aligning to TRBD2. The CDR3 is 17 amino acids. The junction had 10 bases not matched to a gene; V was cut back by 5 bases and J by 8 bases. Germline V gives CDR1 LNHDA, CDR2 SQIVND (reference sequence). As DNA, the CDR3 is TGTGCCAGTAGTCTTCGGACTAGCGGGAGGGCAATCGATGAGCAGTTCTTC. This sequence encodes CASSLRTSGRAIDEQFF.

V usage is TRBV28 and J usage is TRBJ2-5, with TRBD2 matching over 12 bases. Germline V gene lookup returns CDR1 MDHEN and CDR2 SYDVKM. V lost 5 bases, J lost 5 bases, and 9 bases stayed unmatched. CDR3 length equals 16 residues. The CDR3 is CASSRRLAGAGETQYF. DNA of the CDR3: TGTGCCAGCAGTCGTAGACTAGCGGGAGCCGGCGAGACCCAGTACTTC.